The following is a TCR beta chain sequence with its context. What it binds is unknown. Together with a sample-barcoded 5' primer, a J-beta primer mix was included in a second PCR lasting roughly 6 to 12 cycles. TCRdb recomputed calls from the 5' RACE reads with MiXCR, one row per CDR3 protein. The sample holds 1,500,000 or so distinct CDR3 sequences; 35% to 45% are singletons and the top ten take 4%. This specimen comes from a study of blood T cells in healthy people across ages. V was pared by 5 bases and J by 12 bases, with 14 bases between. The germline gives CDR1 MNHEY, CDR2 SVGAGI. CDR3 size: 13 residues. Regarding the study as a whole: Observed TCR beta diversity per million T cells went down as age went up. This fall followed a roughly linear course with age. Donor CMV status was unknown, possibly confounding expanded clonotype changes.

The sequenced sample consisted of blood. The clonotype comes from a woman between 18 and 30 years old in good health. The chain couples TRBV6-5 to TRBJ1-6; D is unclear. CDR3 residues: CASSRQNIGPLHF. The CDR3 DNA reads TGTGCCAGCAGTCGACAAAACATCGGACCCCTCCACTTT.